One sample yielded the 24 T cell receptor beta chains listed below, sequenced in a study of identifying expanded T cells in peripheral blood. Profiled with immunoSEQ multiplex PCR; TCRdb holds only in-frame clones, not every one. The data show 120,000 or so clones, with around four fifths seen just once and about 3.1% held by the top ten. The sample was blood. The receptors here all came from a person aged 18 to 75 in good health.

This sequence joins TRBV9 and TRBJ2-7, with unresolved D. V was pared by 4 bases and J by 4 bases, with 12 bases between. Germline CDR1 SGDLS, CDR2 YYNGEE. The CDR3 has 13 residues. The CDR3 region has the DNA TGTGCCAGCAGCCCCCAGAACTCGTACGAGCAGTACTTC. Translating it yields CASSPQNSYEQYF. Drawing the rest from reference TRBV9 and TRBJ2-7, the complete variable domain is DSGVTQTPKHLITATGQRVTLRCSPRSGDLSVYWYQQSLDQGLQFLIQYYNGEERAKGNILERFSAQQFPDLHSELNLSSLELGDSALYFCASSPQNSYEQYFGPGTRLTVT.

J is TRBJ1-5 and V is TRBV5-8, with D maybe TRBD1 (5 bases). Trimming removed 0 bases at V and 2 bases at J, with 12 bases between. The CDR3 totals 16 residues. CDR1 is SGHTS and CDR2 is YDEGEE in the germline V gene. The CDR3 here is CASSLERTIGNQPQHF. The DNA for the CDR3 is TGTGCCAGCAGCTTGGAAAGGACAATCGGCAATCAGCCCCAGCATTTT.

The J gene is TRBJ1-1, the V gene TRBV7-9, with no clear D. The CDR3 covers 13 residues. CDR1 SEHNR and CDR2 FQNEAQ come from the germline V gene (reference sequence). V gave up 5 bases and J gave up 8 bases, with 15 bases separating them. CDR3 DNA: TGTGCCAGCAGCCCAAAGGGCAGCGACGAAGCTTTCTTT. It specifies CASSPKGSDEAFF.

The V call is TRBV6-1, the J call TRBJ1-1; possibly TRBD1 for D (5 bases). V was cut by 6 bases and J by 6 bases, with 14 bases left in between. Per the germline V gene, CDR1 is MNHNS and CDR2 is SASEGT. This CDR3 region has 13 residues. The CDR3 nucleotides are TGTGCCAGCAGGGGGACCTTAGCGGCTGAAGCTTTCTTT. It is translated as CASRGTLAAEAFF.

This chain's CDR3 is CASSWGQGRGGYTF. For the CDR3, the DNA is TGTGCCAGCAGTTGGGGGCAGGGGAGGGGTGGCTACACCTTC. This chain uses TRBV27 with TRBJ1-2; a weak D match, TRBD1 (6 bases). The CDR3 covers 14 residues. Deletions cut 4 bases from V and 7 bases from J, with 16 bases between. Germline V gene lookup returns CDR1 MNHEY and CDR2 SMNVEV (reference sequence).

DNA for the CDR3: TGTGCCAGTAGTGGGAGTAACAGGGGGCGAACAGGAAACACCATATATTTT. Translated: CASSGSNRGRTGNTIYF. The rearrangement links TRBV19 to TRBJ1-3, with TRBD1 matching 9 bases. Germline V gene lookup returns CDR1 LNHDA and CDR2 SQIVND (reference sequence). The CDR3 covers 17 residues. V shed 5 bases, J shed 4 bases, and the junction held 12 bases outside the gene matches. Based on the CDR3 plus reference TRBV19 and TRBJ1-3, the full variable domain is DGGITQSPKYLFRKEGQNVTLSCEQNLNHDAMYWYRQDPGQGLRLIYYSQIVNDFQKGDIAEGYSVSREKKESFPLTVTSAQKNPTAFYLCASSGSNRGRTGNTIYFGEGSWLTVV.

As regards this clone: This sample includes further DNA sequences coding for the same CDR3. V and J are TRBV7-8 and TRBJ1-2; perhaps TRBD1 as D (5 bases). Germline V gene sequence: CDR1 SGHVS, CDR2 FQNEAQ. Trimming left V 1 base short and J 4 bases short, with 7 bases between. This CDR3 spans 13 amino acids. The CDR3 DNA sequence: TGTGCCAGCAGCTTAGGTCAGGGCTATGGCTACACCTTC. Amino acid sequence: CASSLGQGYGYTF.

The V and J genes are TRBV5-1 and TRBJ1-2, with a tentative D call TRBD1 (5 bases). The V gene's germline CDR1 is SGHRS and CDR2 YFSETQ. With 0 bases removed from V and 6 bases from J, the gap between germline ends came to 9 bases. The CDR3 spans 13 residues. CDR3 amino acids: CASSLAWDDGYTF. The CDR3 DNA reads TGCGCCAGCAGCTTGGCTTGGGACGATGGCTACACCTTC.

V usage is TRBV27 and J usage is TRBJ1-1; 7 positions match TRBD1. With 6 bases clipped from V and 4 bases from J, the junction kept 8 bases outside the gene matches. CDR1 is MNHEY, CDR2 SMNVEV, per germline (reference sequence). This CDR3 has 14 amino acids. Here the CDR3 DNA reads TGTGCCAGCAGCCACCAGGGGGTAGGCACTGAAGCTTTCTTT. It yields the protein CASSHQGVGTEAFF.

This chain uses TRBV7-2 with TRBJ1-2; D remains ambiguous. Between the trimmed V and J ends, which lost 5 bases and 9 bases, there was a span of 19 bases. CDR1 is SGHTA, CDR2 FQGNSA, per germline. CDR3 length: 14 residues. Written as DNA, the CDR3 is TGTGCCAGCAGCACCCGACACAGATCGGAGAGCTACACCTTC. It encodes CASSTRHRSESYTF.

CDR3 protein: CSGGIGGEKLFF. CDR3 bases: TGCAGCGGGGGGATCGGGGGTGAAAAACTGTTTTTT. The V gene is TRBV29-1, the J gene TRBJ1-4; TRBD1 might be the D (5 bases). Looked up from germline, CDR1 is SQVTM and CDR2 is ANQGSEA. CDR3 length: 12 amino acids. The ends were cut back, 7 bases at V and 7 bases at J, with 13 bases in the middle.

J is TRBJ2-7 and V is TRBV7-2, with 10 bases that match TRBD1. Trimming took 3 bases from V and 4 from J; bases not matched to a gene: 3. The CDR3 has 14 amino acids. Germline V lookup: CDR1 SGHTA, CDR2 FQGNSA. The CDR3 sequence: CASSFPGQGYEQYF. The CDR3, as DNA: TGTGCCAGCAGCTTTCCGGGACAGGGGTACGAGCAGTACTTC.

The V and J genes are TRBV19 and TRBJ1-2; 8 nucleotides line up with TRBD1. This CDR3 has 15 amino acids. Trimming removed 5 bases from V and 4 bases from J; junction bases left unmatched: 9. Germline V gene data show CDR1 as LNHDA and CDR2 as SQIVND (reference sequence). Here the CDR3 reads CASSLERDRSYGYTF. CDR3 nucleotide sequence: TGTGCCAGTAGTCTCGAGAGGGACAGGAGCTATGGCTACACCTTC.

This clone was detected a few times. The V and J genes are TRBV6-5 and TRBJ1-6, with 11 bases lining up with TRBD1. CDR1 is MNHEY, CDR2 SVGAGI, per germline. The trim removed 8 bases at V and 10 bases at J, leaving 1 base unmatched. The CDR3 runs 12 residues. CDR3 sequence: CASGTGGSPLHF. CDR3 nucleotides: TGTGCCAGCGGGACAGGGGGGTCACCCCTCCACTTT.

This clone was detected once. The chain has TRBV19 and TRBJ2-1, with TRBD2 matching 10 bases. The junction had 5 bases not matched to a gene; V was cut back by 5 bases and J by 1 base. CDR1 and CDR2 from the germline V gene are LNHDA and SQIVND (reference sequence). The CDR3 runs 16 residues. In DNA form, the CDR3 reads TGTGCCAGTAGTCTCGGACTAGCGGTGTCCTACAATGAGCAGTTCTTC. The encoded protein is CASSLGLAVSYNEQFF. Variable domain in full (rest from reference TRBV19 and TRBJ2-1): DGGITQSPKYLFRKEGQNVTLSCEQNLNHDAMYWYRQDPGQGLRLIYYSQIVNDFQKGDIAEGYSVSREKKESFPLTVTSAQKNPTAFYLCASSLGLAVSYNEQFFGPGTRLTVL.

This clone was counted a single time. This chain uses TRBV9 with TRBJ2-7; weak D call: TRBD1 (6 bases). This CDR3 region has 14 residues. The germline V and J ends were trimmed by 7 bases and 2 bases, with 16 bases remaining between them. Germline V gene lookup returns CDR1 SGDLS and CDR2 YYNGEE. The DNA for the CDR3 is TGTGCCAGCTCAACCGGGACATCCACCTACGAGCAGTACTTC. Protein product: CASSTGTSTYEQYF.

The chain recombines TRBV9 with TRBJ2-3; 7 bases fit TRBD2. With 2 bases clipped from V and 2 bases from J, the junction kept 5 bases outside the gene matches. In germline, CDR1 is SGDLS, CDR2 YYNGEE. CDR3 length: 15 residues. CDR3 amino acids: CASSVSGDTTDTQYF. CDR3 nucleotides: TGTGCCAGCAGCGTCAGCGGGGATACCACAGATACGCAGTATTTT.

The chain links TRBV2 to TRBJ2-7; 10 nucleotides match TRBD1. The CDR3 covers 14 residues. V trimming: 3 bases; J trimming: 8 bases; junction bases outside the gene matches: 7. Looked up from germline, CDR1 is SNHLY and CDR2 is FYNNEI. CDR3 protein: CASSDGTGDFQQYF. CDR3 bases: TGTGCCAGCAGTGACGGGACAGGGGATTTCCAGCAGTACTTC.

V and J are TRBV9 and TRBJ1-1; a weak D match, TRBD1 (6 bases). This CDR3 spans 14 amino acids. V lost 4 bases, J lost 3 bases, and 13 bases lay in between. Germline CDR1 reads SGDLS; CDR2 reads YYNGEE. The CDR3 sequence is CASSKWDTHTEAFF. Written as DNA, the CDR3 is TGTGCCAGCAGCAAATGGGACACCCACACTGAAGCTTTCTTT.

This clone was found once. The V call is TRBV19, the J call TRBJ2-3, with 9 bases matching TRBD1. Trimming cost V 5 bases and J 6 bases; bases outside gene matches: 15. The CDR3 is 17 residues long. Germline CDR1 LNHDA, CDR2 SQIVND (reference sequence). CDR3 residues: CASSLGQGITRRDTQYF. DNA of the CDR3: TGTGCCAGTAGTCTCGGACAGGGGATAACTCGAAGGGATACGCAGTATTTT.

In this sample, this clone turned up a few times. This chain links TRBV15 with TRBJ1-2; D possibly corresponds to TRBD1 (5 bases). Per germline, CDR1 LNHNV and CDR2 YYDKDF (reference sequence). The V and J ends lost 3 bases and 8 bases respectively, with 10 bases between them. The CDR3 length is 12 residues. The CDR3 here is CATSSRGAGYTF. DNA for the CDR3: TGTGCCACCAGCAGTCGCGGGGCCGGCTACACCTTC. Full variable domain (missing parts from reference TRBV15 and TRBJ1-2): DAMVIQNPRYQVTQFGKPVTLSCSQTLNHNVMYWYQQKSSQAPKLLFHYYDKDFNNEADTPDNFQSRRPNTSFCFLDIRSPGLGDTAMYLCATSSRGAGYTFGSGTRLTVV.

The chain carries TRBV6-6 and TRBJ1-1; 7 nucleotides agree with TRBD1. V lost 6 bases and J lost 6; bases outside the gene matches: 7. Germline CDR1 reads MNHNY; CDR2 reads SVGAGI (reference sequence). The CDR3 sequence is 13 residues long. DNA for the CDR3: TGTGCCAGCAGCCCCAGACAGGGAGCTGAAGCTTTCTTT. This encodes CASSPRQGAEAFF.

This chain connects TRBV7-6 to TRBJ2-5; 8 positions agree with TRBD1. Germline-derived CDR1 and CDR2 are SGHVS and FNYEAQ. The CDR3 loop spans 17 amino acids. The V segment lost 4 bases and the J segment 2 bases; nucleotides outside the gene matches: 12. The chain's CDR3 is CASSSGQETDRQETQYF. CDR3 in DNA: TGTGCCAGCAGCTCGGGACAGGAAACCGACAGGCAAGAGACCCAGTACTTC. Filled out from reference TRBV7-6 and TRBJ2-5, the complete variable domain reads GAGVSQSPRYKVTKRGQDVALRCDPISGHVSLYWYRQALGQGPEFLTYFNYEAQQDKSGLPNDRFSAERPEGSISTLTIQRTEQRDSAMYRCASSSGQETDRQETQYFGPGTRLLVL.

This clone was recorded a few times. The chain has TRBV7-9 and TRBJ1-1; D ambiguous. CDR3 length equals 14 residues. Germline values: CDR1 SEHNR, CDR2 FQNEAQ (reference sequence). The V and J ends lost 6 bases and 2 bases respectively, with 13 bases between them. In DNA, the CDR3 is TGTGCCAGCAGTTCAAATCAGAGAAACACTGAAGCTTTCTTT. This encodes CASSSNQRNTEAFF.